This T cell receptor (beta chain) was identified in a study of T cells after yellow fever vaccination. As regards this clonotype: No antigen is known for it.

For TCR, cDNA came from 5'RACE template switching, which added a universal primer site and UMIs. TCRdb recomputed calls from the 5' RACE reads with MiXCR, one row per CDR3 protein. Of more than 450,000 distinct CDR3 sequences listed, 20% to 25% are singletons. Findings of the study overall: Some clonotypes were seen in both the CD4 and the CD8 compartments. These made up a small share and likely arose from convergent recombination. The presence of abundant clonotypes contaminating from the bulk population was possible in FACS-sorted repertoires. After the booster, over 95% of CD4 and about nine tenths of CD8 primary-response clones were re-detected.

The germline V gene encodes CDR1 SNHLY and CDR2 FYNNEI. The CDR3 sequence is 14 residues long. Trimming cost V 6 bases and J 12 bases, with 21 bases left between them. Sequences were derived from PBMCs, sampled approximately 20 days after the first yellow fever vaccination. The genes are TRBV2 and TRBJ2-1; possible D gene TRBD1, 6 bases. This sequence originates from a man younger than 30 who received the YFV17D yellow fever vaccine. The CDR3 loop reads CASRGMGQGSGQFF. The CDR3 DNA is TGTGCCAGCAGGGGTATGGGCCAGGGGTCAGGGCAGTTCTTC.